The sample holds one count of the clone carrying this T cell receptor beta chain. There are 15 residues in the CDR3. Trimming pared 1 base from V and 8 bases from J, leaving 17 bases between. In germline, CDR1 is SGHAT, CDR2 FQNNGV. Those enrolled, adults aged about 18 to 89 years, came from fewer than 25 US areas. These data belong to a study of blood T cell repertoires in COVID-19. As handled by the study authors: Reference gene primer amplification yielded estimated nucleated cell counts. Profiling relied on immunoSEQ multiplex PCR, and the TCRdb table lists in-frame clones only, not all of them. V and J calls and clone size follow that table, whereas D and trimming were derived from the DNA. This table holds some 220,000 clones, approximately 90% found once.

This sequence was found in a woman aged 40 to 55 with acute COVID-19. The material sequenced was PBMCs or T cells enriched from blood (not recorded which). The chain recombines TRBV11-2 with TRBJ1-2; unclear D gene. The CDR3 is CASSLGRGPDGGYTF. The CDR3 DNA sequence: TGTGCCAGCAGCTTAGGTAGAGGCCCAGACGGCGGCTACACCTTC.